The 19 T cell receptor beta chains presented below share a single source sample, sequenced in a study of liver allograft versus peripheral blood T cells. Whole-study context: What was compared were the T cell receptor repertoires in transplanted livers and those in the peripheral blood of recipients.

In TCRdb, the reads were re-called with MiXCR into one record per CDR3 protein. The sample carries about 13,000 distinct CDR3 sequences, approximately 19% recorded once. The source is a human patient who had a liver transplant. Some T cells may have come from the graft donor.

This clonotype is medium-sized within its sample. V gene TRBV29-1 combines with J gene TRBJ2-5, with D maybe TRBD2 (6 bases). V dropped 6 bases and J dropped 2 bases, with 19 bases sitting between them. Per germline, CDR1 SQVTM and CDR2 ANQGSEA. The CDR3 length is 15 residues. CDR3 protein: CSVLGGGHPQETQYF. CDR3 sequence (DNA): TGCAGCGTCCTGGGAGGCGGACACCCACAAGAGACCCAGTACTTC.

The table lists this clonotype with many counts. V and J are TRBV6-5 and TRBJ1-2; D remains ambiguous. Trimming removed 6 bases from V and 4 bases from J, with 12 bases in between. Germline CDR1 is MNHEY and CDR2 is SVGAGI. The CDR3 runs 13 residues. CDR3 DNA: TGTGCCAGCAGAACAAGGCGCGGCTATGGCTACACCTTC. Its protein product is CASRTRRGYGYTF.

This clonotype is termed medium-sized. The rearrangement joins TRBV29-1 to TRBJ2-7; 9 positions match TRBD1. The CDR3 length is 12 residues. Germline CDR1 and CDR2: SQVTM and ANQGSEA. Trimming took 7 bases from V and 5 from J; bases not matched to a gene: 6. The CDR3 DNA follows: TGCAGCGCCACGACAGGGGGGGACGAGCAGTACTTC. Protein product: CSATTGGDEQYF.

This clonotype was seen more than once but under ten times. This chain connects TRBV7-3 to TRBJ2-5; the match to TRBD2 covers 11 bases. CDR3 length: 15 amino acids. The ends lost 5 bases at V and 5 bases at J; junction bases unmatched: 7. Germline V gives CDR1 SGHTA, CDR2 FQGTGA. CDR3 protein: CASSQTSGEGETQYF. CDR3 in DNA: TGTGCCAGCAGCCAGACTAGCGGGGAGGGCGAGACCCAGTACTTC.

In this sample, this clonotype turned up many times. Sequence at one end of the junction differs from germline and may be a read error. This rearrangement joins TRBV24-1 to TRBJ2-3; unclear D gene. Germline CDR1 and CDR2: KGHDR and SFDVKD. CDR3 length: 14 amino acids. The CDR3 is CATGESGRGDTQYF. As DNA, the CDR3 is TGTGCCACCGGTGAGTCCGGGCGTGGAGATACGCAGTATTTT.

There are a few counts of this clonotype. The V and J genes are TRBV28 and TRBJ1-6; TRBD1 is a possible D gene (5 bases). Germline V gene sequence: CDR1 MDHEN, CDR2 SYDVKM. The CDR3 has 13 amino acids. The V gene lost 0 bases and the J gene lost 9 bases, with 6 bases spanning the gap. The CDR3 region has the DNA TGTGCCAGCAGTTTATGGGGGGGTTCACCCCTCCACTTT. This encodes CASSLWGGSPLHF.

The chain is built from TRBV20-1 and TRBJ1-1, with TRBD1 as a possible D gene (5 bases). Trimming removed 2 bases at V and 7 bases at J, with 14 bases between. There are 13 residues in the CDR3. Germline assignment: CDR1 DFQATT and CDR2 SNEGSKA (reference sequence). CDR3 residues: CSARTGTEREAFF. The CDR3 nucleotides read TGCAGTGCTAGAACCGGGACGGAACGTGAAGCTTTCTTT.

In this sample, this clonotype is medium-sized. V usage is TRBV7-2 and J usage is TRBJ2-6; the D gene could be TRBD1 or TRBD2 (5 bases each). The germline gives CDR1 SGHTA, CDR2 FQGNSA. Trimming pared 0 bases from V and 2 bases from J, leaving 8 bases between. The CDR3 covers 16 residues. In DNA form, the CDR3 reads TGTGCCAGCAGCTTAGCGGGGACCACTGGGGCCAACGTCCTGACTTTC. Translated: CASSLAGTTGANVLTF.

The chain recombines TRBV20-1 with TRBJ1-3; D is undetermined. Trimming took off 4 bases at V and 2 bases at J, with 9 bases between the two ends. This CDR3 has 13 residues. CDR1 and CDR2 (germline): DFQATT, SNEGSKA (reference sequence). The CDR3 sequence: CSAMGITGNTIYF. In DNA form, the CDR3 reads TGCAGTGCTATGGGGATCACTGGAAACACCATATATTTT.

This rearrangement joins TRBV27 to TRBJ1-4, with a weak D call TRBD1 (5 bases). V shed 5 bases and J shed 5 bases, with 18 bases lying between them. The CDR3 is 16 amino acids. Germline V gene lookup returns CDR1 MNHEY and CDR2 SMNVEV (reference sequence). In DNA, the CDR3 is TGTGCCAGCAGTCCCACCCGGGGCGGGGGGAATGAAAAACTGTTTTTT. Its translation: CASSPTRGGGNEKLFF.

By frequency in the sample, this clonotype is medium-sized. The CDR3 loop reads CASSPMRGMGPYEQYF. The CDR3 DNA reads TGTGCCAGCTCACCTATGCGGGGTATGGGGCCCTACGAGCAGTACTTC. The V gene is TRBV18, the J gene TRBJ2-7; tentatively, D is TRBD2 (6 bases). This CDR3 has 16 amino acids. Germline V CDR1 and CDR2: KGHSH, LQKENI. The V end was cut by 3 bases, the J end by 2 bases, with 17 bases between.

This clonotype has at least ten counts. The chain is built from TRBV18 and TRBJ2-1; D is perhaps TRBD1 (6 bases). Trimming stripped 8 bases from V and 0 bases from J, with 11 bases between. CDR3 length: 14 amino acids. Germline loops: CDR1 KGHSH, CDR2 LQKENI. The chain's CDR3 is CASLAGDSYNEQFF. The CDR3 DNA reads TGTGCCAGCCTCGCAGGGGACTCCTACAATGAGCAGTTCTTC.

This clonotype occurred many times. V is TRBV19 and J is TRBJ2-1; D gene uncertain. The CDR3 runs to 11 residues. Germline assignment: CDR1 LNHDA and CDR2 SQIVND (reference sequence). V was clipped by 2 bases and J by 7 bases, with 3 bases between them. Written as DNA, the CDR3 is TGTGCCAGTAGTATACGAAATGAGCAGTTCTTC. This gives the protein CASSIRNEQFF.

This sequence joins TRBV11-3 and TRBJ2-7; a possible D gene is TRBD2 (7 bases). Per germline, CDR1 SGHNT and CDR2 YENEEA. Trimming pared 5 bases from V and 5 bases from J, leaving 16 bases between. The CDR3 has 14 amino acids. CDR3: CASSDRTRGNEQYF. CDR3 sequence (DNA): TGTGCCAGCAGCGACAGGACTAGGGGAAACGAGCAGTACTTC.

This clonotype was counted at least ten times. V is TRBV27 and J is TRBJ1-6; D is possibly TRBD1 (6 bases). The CDR3 has 16 amino acids. V lost 6 bases, J lost 2 bases, and 14 bases lay in between. Germline values: CDR1 MNHEY, CDR2 SMNVEV (reference sequence). CDR3 in amino acids: CASSYDRFPYNSPLHF. CDR3 sequence (DNA): TGTGCCAGCAGCTACGACAGGTTCCCCTATAATTCACCCCTCCACTTT.

This chain links TRBV20-1 with TRBJ1-5, with 9 bases identical to TRBD1. Germline V CDR1 and CDR2: DFQATT, SNEGSKA (reference sequence). With 3 bases clipped from V and 0 bases from J, the junction kept 21 bases outside the gene matches. The length of the CDR3 is 21 residues. CDR3 protein: CSASRPGLVPGQGTSNQPQHF. DNA of the CDR3: TGCAGTGCTAGCCGCCCGGGGTTAGTCCCGGGACAGGGCACTAGCAATCAGCCCCAGCATTTT.

By share, this clonotype ranks as medium-sized. The chain couples TRBV6-1 to TRBJ1-2; D is unclear. With 1 base removed from V and 4 bases from J, the gap between germline ends came to 13 bases. Germline V gene data show CDR1 as MNHNS and CDR2 as SASEGT. The CDR3 totals 15 residues. The CDR3 spells CASSEVGQSPYGYTF. The CDR3 nucleotides read TGTGCCAGCAGTGAAGTAGGGCAGTCCCCCTATGGCTACACCTTC.

This clonotype was seen ten or more times. The chain links TRBV7-2 to TRBJ2-5, with TRBD1 matching over 10 bases. CDR1 and CDR2 from the germline V gene are SGHTA and FQGNSA. The V gene end was trimmed by 5 bases and the J gene end by 1 base; junction bases not matched to a gene: 10. This CDR3 has 17 residues. The CDR3 DNA reads TGTGCCAGCAGCGGAAGGACAGGGGGTCGGGTCCAAGAGACCCAGTACTTC. Translated, it gives CASSGRTGGRVQETQYF. The variable domain in full, with the rest retrieved from reference TRBV7-2 and TRBJ2-5, is GAGVSQSPSNKVTEKGKDVELRCDPISGHTALYWYRQSLGQGLEFLIYFQGNSAPDKSGLPSDRFSAERTGGSVSTLTIQRTQQEDSAVYLCASSGRTGGRVQETQYFGPGTRLLVL.

This clonotype qualifies as medium-sized (0.01 to 0.1%). The V call is TRBV15, the J call TRBJ2-5; the D call may be TRBD1 or TRBD2 (6 bases each). Per germline, CDR1 LNHNV and CDR2 YYDKDF (reference sequence). V lost 5 bases and J 1 base, leaving 14 bases between the germline ends. This CDR3 is built from 15 residues. CDR3 sequence (DNA): TGTGCCACCAGCGGAGGGGGAACAGTCCAAGAGACCCAGTACTTC. Translated, it gives CATSGGGTVQETQYF.